This T cell receptor beta chain was sequenced for a study of OX40 agonist ivuxolimab in advanced cancers. Study-level points and caveats: Averaged across samples, CD8+ T cells carried more expanded clones than CD4+ did.

The method was immunoSEQ multiplex PCR; TCRdb's version includes in-frame clones alone and lacks a portion of them. The repertoire holds roughly 66,000 clones, with around 83% as singletons. This clone was detected a few times. The target antigen is unknown. The germline gives CDR1 SSHAT, CDR2 FNYEAQ (reference sequence). This CDR3 has 16 amino acids. The germline V and J ends were trimmed by 3 bases and 0 bases, with 12 bases remaining between them. This TCR came from an adult with an advanced solid tumor such as melanoma, head and neck, liver or kidney cancer. This specimen was CD4+ or CD8+ T cells sorted from blood, taken in a trial of the OX40 agonist ivuxolimab. The chain recombines TRBV7-7 with TRBJ2-4; no reliable D call. The CDR3 loop is CASSLFSRLAKNIQYF. CDR3 coding DNA: TGTGCCAGCAGCTTGTTTAGTCGATTAGCCAAAAACATTCAGTACTTC.